This TCR beta chain was sequenced in a study of blood T cells in healthy people across ages. V lost 2 bases to trimming and J lost 4 bases, with 15 bases between them. There are 16 residues in the CDR3. Germline CDR1 is PRHDT and CDR2 is FYEKMQ (reference sequence). This clonotype has only a few counts. A second PCR of about 7 to 12 cycles used a sample-barcoded 5' primer and a J-beta primer mix. TCRdb itself ran the 5' RACE reads through MiXCR, one entry per CDR3 protein. This sample has about 720,000 distinct CDR3 sequences; approximately 21% occur once, and the top ten carry around a fifth. The TCR originated in a man in his 70s in good health. The sequencing input was blood. The gene calls are TRBV13 and TRBJ2-1; D is unresolved. CDR3 coding DNA: TGTGCCAGCAGCTTAAGTCAGACATTTCCTTACAATGAGCAGTTCTTC. This translates into CASSLSQTFPYNEQFF.